This TCR beta chain was observed in a study of CD8+CD57+ T cells in acquired aplastic anemia (dated by TCRdb to the late 2010s). Study-level background: DNA extracted from sorted CD4+ and CD8+ cells had a mean of about 3.3 ug, with a range of about 0.2 to 30 ug. A CD8+CD57+ expansion meant a frequency higher than the mean frequency seen in healthy subjects. Broad study findings and their caveats: Patients and healthy controls showed no significant difference in CD8+ Simpson's diversity (P=0.060). Although under 35 CD8+ CDR3 sequences were shared by patients and controls, these sequences appeared highly expressed in patients and within the immunodominant clones of patients.

Flow cytometry had shown CD8+CD57+ cell expansion in the patients selected for sequencing. All patients had severe acquired aplastic anemia diagnosed by International Study of Aplastic Anemia and Agranulocytosis and Camitta criteria. Patients had received no therapy at the time of blood sampling. The study deep-sequenced TCR repertoires of sorted CD4+ and CD8+ blood T cells from severe aplastic anemia patients and healthy subjects. Patients were enrolled under clinicaltrials.gov protocols 00001620, 01623167, 00001397, 00071045, 00081523 and 00961064 in the USA. Ficoll-Paque density gradient centrifugation was used to isolate peripheral blood mononuclear cells. Before DNA extraction, CD4+ and CD8+ T cells were sorted by FACS or by magnetic beads. Genomic DNA was used as template for profiling of TCR beta VDJ combinations and CDR3 sequences. TCR repertoire sequencing was run on an Illumina HiSeq 2000. Per the source publication's procedure: TRBV/TRBJ rearrangement plots, CDR3 size and DJ length profiles, and Simpson's diversity index were used to evaluate the repertoires. The most abundant DNA sequence in the deep sequencing data was taken as the immunodominant clone. CDR3 amino acid sequences were checked for sharing across subjects and were also compared against the VDJdb database and published repertoires. TCRdb itself trimmed the public reads at Q25 with fastp, ran MiXCR and retained productive beta chains. Each entry merges the rows of one CDR3 protein and shows their most common DNA and genes. What appears here as the V and J calls and clone size reflects TCRdb's work, not the paper's. A total of about 270,000 distinct CDR3 sequences appear in this sample, approximately 86% of them only once. Less than 50% of the sample is held by the ten biggest clonotypes.

The germline V gene gives CDR1 as SNHLY and CDR2 as FYNNEI. The CDR3 contains 14 residues, cysteine and phenylalanine counted. The CDR3 DNA has 42 bases and is translated from base 1. Trimming removed 5 bases from V and 4 bases from J, leaving 14 bases between the germline ends. This clonotype was recorded at least ten times. Its antigen specificity is not known. One base away there is no much larger clone; base qualities are not given. The source material was sorted CD4+, CD8+, or CD8+CD57+ T cells (not recorded which) from PBMCs. The receptor was isolated from a human donor with aplastic anemia. The V gene is TRBV2 and the J gene is TRBJ1-1, and perhaps TRBD1 as D gene, on 6 matching bases. The CDR3 region has the sequence CASSMTGQTTEAFF. At the DNA level, the sequence is TGTGCCAGCAGTATGACCGGACAGACCACTGAAGCTTTCTTT.